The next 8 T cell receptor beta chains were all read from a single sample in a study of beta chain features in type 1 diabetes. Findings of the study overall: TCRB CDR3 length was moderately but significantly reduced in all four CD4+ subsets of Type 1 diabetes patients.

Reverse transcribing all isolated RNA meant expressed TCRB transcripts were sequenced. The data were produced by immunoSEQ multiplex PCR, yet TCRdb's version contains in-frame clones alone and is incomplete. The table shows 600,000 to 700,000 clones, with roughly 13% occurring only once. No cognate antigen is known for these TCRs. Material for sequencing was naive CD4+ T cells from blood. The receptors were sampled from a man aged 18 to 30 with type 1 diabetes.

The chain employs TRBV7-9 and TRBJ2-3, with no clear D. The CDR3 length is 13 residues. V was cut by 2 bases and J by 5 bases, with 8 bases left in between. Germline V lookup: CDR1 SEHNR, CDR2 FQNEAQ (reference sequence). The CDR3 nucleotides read TGTGCCAGCAGCTTAACCTCAGGAGATACGCAGTATTTT. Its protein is CASSLTSGDTQYF.

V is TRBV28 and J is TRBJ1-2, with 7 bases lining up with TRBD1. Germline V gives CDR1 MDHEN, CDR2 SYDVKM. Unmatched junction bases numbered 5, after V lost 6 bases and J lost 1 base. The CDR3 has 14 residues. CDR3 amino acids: CASSPGTVNYGYTF. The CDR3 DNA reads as TGTGCCAGCAGCCCCGGGACAGTTAACTATGGCTACACCTTC.

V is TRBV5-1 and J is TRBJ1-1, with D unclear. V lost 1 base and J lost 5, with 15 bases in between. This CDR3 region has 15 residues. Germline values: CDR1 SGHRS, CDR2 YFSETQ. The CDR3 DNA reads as TGCGCCAGCAGCTTGAGCGGGGATCGGGAGACTGAAGCTTTCTTT. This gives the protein CASSLSGDRETEAFF.

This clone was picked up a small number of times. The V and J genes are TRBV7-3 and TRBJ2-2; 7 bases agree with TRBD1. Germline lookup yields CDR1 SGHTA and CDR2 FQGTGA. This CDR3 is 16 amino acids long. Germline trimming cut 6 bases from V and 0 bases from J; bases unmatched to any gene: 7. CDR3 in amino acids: CASRGTGTANTGELFF. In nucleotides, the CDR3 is TGTGCCAGCAGAGGCACCGGGACAGCGAACACCGGGGAGCTGTTTTTT.

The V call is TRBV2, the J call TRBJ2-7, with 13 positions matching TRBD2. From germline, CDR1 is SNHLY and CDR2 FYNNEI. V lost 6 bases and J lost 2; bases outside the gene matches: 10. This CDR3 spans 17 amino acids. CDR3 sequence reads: CASSGRYGTSGTYEQYF. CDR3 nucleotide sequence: TGTGCCAGCAGCGGCCGCTATGGGACTAGCGGGACCTACGAGCAGTACTTC.

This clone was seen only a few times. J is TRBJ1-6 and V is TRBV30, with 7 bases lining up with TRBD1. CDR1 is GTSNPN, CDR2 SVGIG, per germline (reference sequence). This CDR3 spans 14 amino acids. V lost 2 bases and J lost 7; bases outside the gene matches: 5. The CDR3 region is CAWSLGTDNSPLHF. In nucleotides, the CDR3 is TGTGCCTGGAGTCTCGGGACAGACAATTCACCCCTCCACTTT.

The CDR3 here is CAWSRGGANTEAFF. DNA of the CDR3: TGTGCCTGGAGCCGAGGGGGGGCGAACACTGAAGCTTTCTTT. V and J are TRBV30 and TRBJ1-1, with D tentatively TRBD1 (6 bases). Germline V lookup: CDR1 GTSNPN, CDR2 SVGIG (reference sequence). This CDR3 has 14 amino acids. The V end lost 3 bases, the J end lost 1 base, and 12 bases lay between the germline ends.

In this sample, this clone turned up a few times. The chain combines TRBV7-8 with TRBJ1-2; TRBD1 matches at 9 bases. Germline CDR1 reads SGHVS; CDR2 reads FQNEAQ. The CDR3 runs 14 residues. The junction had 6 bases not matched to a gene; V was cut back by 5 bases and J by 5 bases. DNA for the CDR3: TGTGCCAGCAGCGAAACAGGGGGCTTGTATGGCTACACCTTC. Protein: CASSETGGLYGYTF.